These T cell receptor beta chains were read from a single sample in a study of CD8 T cells in ankylosing spondylitis. TCRdb redid the calling of the 5' RACE reads with MiXCR, one entry per CDR3 protein. This table has some 46,000 distinct CDR3 sequences, approximately 10% appearing once. Material: blood, either unsorted or a sorted T cell fraction (not recorded which). These receptors all stem from a male donor with ankylosing spondylitis or in good health (not recorded which). Each CDR3 is given with its conserved first and last residue. Fields, in order: CDR3 DNA, CDR3 protein, V gene, J gene, clone size, D gene. The D gene is left open where the match is weak. A clone size is listed for some rows: how often the clone was seen (once, few, many), or a class if it is expanded.

TGTGCCAGCAGAGAGACCTATGGCTACACCTTC	CASRETYGYTF	TRBV6-2/TRBV6-3	TRBJ1-2	many	NA
TGTGCCAGCAGCACCACCGGGACCGATGGTACCTACGAGCAGTACTTC	CASSTTGTDGTYEQYF	TRBV2	TRBJ2-7	few	NA
TGCAGTGCTAGTCTCGGCCTCGACTCCTACGAGCAGTACTTC	CSASLGLDSYEQYF	TRBV20-1	TRBJ2-7	NA	NA
TGTGCCAGCAGTGAAGCGGGGACCTACAATGAGCAGTTCTTC	CASSEAGTYNEQFF	TRBV6-1	TRBJ2-1	NA	NA
TGTGCCAGCAGCTTAGCAAACAGGCTGCTGGAGACCCAGTACTTC	CASSLANRLLETQYF	TRBV7-2	TRBJ2-5	NA	NA
TGTGCCAGCAGCCAAGTCCAGGGGTCCTACGAGCAGTACTTC	CASSQVQGSYEQYF	TRBV3-1	TRBJ2-7	many	NA
TGTGCCAGCACCCTTCACCGGGACAGCTATGGCTACACCTTC	CASTLHRDSYGYTF	TRBV6-1	TRBJ1-2	many	TRBD1
TGTGCCAGCAGCCGAAAAAGAGGGGAACCGGAGCAGTTCTTC	CASSRKRGEPEQFF	TRBV7-8	TRBJ2-1	NA	NA
TGCGCCAGCAGCCAAGTCCTAGCGGGGGGATACACCGGGGAGCTGTTTTTT	CASSQVLAGGYTGELFF	TRBV4-1	TRBJ2-2	few	TRBD2
TGCAGCGTTTTGAACACTGAAGCTTTCTTT	CSVLNTEAFF	TRBV29-1	TRBJ1-1	many	NA
TGTGCCAGCAGTCTGGGACAGGGGGCTTTGAGGGAGCTGTTTTTT	CASSLGQGALRELFF	TRBV12-3/TRBV12-4	TRBJ2-2	few	TRBD1
TGCAGTGCTCAAGGTGGCGCCGAGCAGTTCTTC	CSAQGGAEQFF	TRBV20-1	TRBJ2-1	many	NA
TGCGCCAGCGGCTGGGCAGGGGGCTCCTACGAGCAGTACTTC	CASGWAGGSYEQYF	TRBV5-1	TRBJ2-7	many	TRBD1
TGTGCCAGCAGCTCCAGACTAGCGGGGGACACAGATACGCAGTATTTT	CASSSRLAGDTDTQYF	TRBV7-2	TRBJ2-3	NA	TRBD2
TGTGCCTGGAGTGTACAGCACTCTCGGAGGGGCACTGAAGCTTTCTTT	CAWSVQHSRRGTEAFF	TRBV30	TRBJ1-1	many	NA
TGTGCCAGCAGTTCGGGATACACAGATACGCAGTATTTT	CASSSGYTDTQYF	TRBV28	TRBJ2-3	many	NA
TGTGCCAGCAGACCCCCTCCGGGACAGGGAGACAATGAGCAGTTCTTC	CASRPPPGQGDNEQFF	TRBV6-1	TRBJ2-1	NA	TRBD1
TGTGCCAGCAGCTTAGATACGCAGTATTTT	CASSLDTQYF	TRBV7-2	TRBJ2-3	few	NA
TGCGCCAGCAGCCCCATGCGGGGGGACACTGAAGCTTTCTTT	CASSPMRGDTEAFF	TRBV5-1	TRBJ1-1	few	NA
TGTGCCACAGCGGGCGGCAGCAGATATGGCTACACCTTC	CATAGGSRYGYTF	TRBV12-3/TRBV12-4	TRBJ1-2	medium-sized	NA
TGCAGCGTTTTGGGTACTGAAGCTTTCTTT	CSVLGTEAFF	TRBV29-1	TRBJ1-1	few	NA
TGTGCCAGCAGTTTACAGCCAGGGGGCGCAGGGAATCAGCCCCAGCATTTT	CASSLQPGGAGNQPQHF	TRBV28	TRBJ1-5	many	TRBD1
TGCGCCAGCAGCACCTCGGGGGTTGGCACTGAAGCTTTCTTT	CASSTSGVGTEAFF	TRBV5-1	TRBJ1-1	many	NA
TGTGCCAGCAGCTTGGGGGGGATCCAAGAGACCCAGTACTTC	CASSLGGIQETQYF	TRBV5-6	TRBJ2-5	many	NA
TGCGCCAGCGGACGACAGGGATTAGATACGCAGTATTTT	CASGRQGLDTQYF	TRBV5-1	TRBJ2-3	NA	TRBD1
TGTGCCAGCAGCCGGGGGACAGGCTCTGGAAACACCATATATTTT	CASSRGTGSGNTIYF	TRBV9	TRBJ1-3	NA	TRBD1
TGTGCCAGCAGTCGCCAGGGGGCAGATGAAAAACTGTTTTTT	CASSRQGADEKLFF	TRBV6-1	TRBJ1-4	many	TRBD1
TGTGCCAGCAGCCCCGCGACAGGGATCGTGAATGAGCAGTTCTTC	CASSPATGIVNEQFF	TRBV12-3/TRBV12-4	TRBJ2-1	few	TRBD1
TGTGCCAGCAGACGGGGGGCGATTGAGACCCAGTACTTC	CASRRGAIETQYF	TRBV7-9	TRBJ2-5	few	NA
TGCGCCAGCAGCTTGGTGCAGGAGGCCTACGAGCAGTACTTC	CASSLVQEAYEQYF	TRBV5-1	TRBJ2-7	NA	NA
TGTGCCAGCAGTTTAACCAGCAATGAGCAGTTCTTC	CASSLTSNEQFF	TRBV12-3/TRBV12-4	TRBJ2-1	NA	NA
TGTGCCAGCAGCTCGTCTAGCGGGGGGCACAATGAGCAGTTCTTC	CASSSSSGGHNEQFF	TRBV5-5	TRBJ2-1	many	TRBD2
TGTGCCAGCAGCTATGGGACGGGTGCCTACAATGAGCAGTTCTTC	CASSYGTGAYNEQFF	TRBV5-6	TRBJ2-1	many	NA
TGCGCCAGCAGCACAGGACAGGGAGGCACTGAAGCTTTCTTT	CASSTGQGGTEAFF	TRBV5-1	TRBJ1-1	medium-sized	TRBD1
TGTGCCAGCACGGGGACAGGTTCCTACGAGCAGTACTTC	CASTGTGSYEQYF	TRBV12-3/TRBV12-4	TRBJ2-7	many	TRBD1
TGCGCCAGCTTCTCCGGGACAGGGGGCCTGAACACTGAAGCTTTCTTT	CASFSGTGGLNTEAFF	TRBV5-1	TRBJ1-1	many	TRBD1
TGTGCCATCAGTGATGGACAGGGTCCGGGTGAAAAACTGTTTTTT	CAISDGQGPGEKLFF	TRBV10-3	TRBJ1-4	few	TRBD1
TGTGCCAGCAGCTTATCCACAGATACGCAGTATTTT	CASSLSTDTQYF	TRBV7-9	TRBJ2-3	few	NA
TGTGCCAGCAGTCATGGACAGGGGGCTAAGGAAAAACTGTTTTTT	CASSHGQGAKEKLFF	TRBV12-3/TRBV12-4	TRBJ1-4	many	TRBD1
TGTGCCATCAGTGAGGTGGGGGCAGATACGCAGTATTTT	CAISEVGADTQYF	TRBV10-3	TRBJ2-3	many	NA
TGTGCCAGCAGTACCACAGGGTTTGCTGGCTATGGCTACACCTTC	CASSTTGFAGYGYTF	TRBV12-3/TRBV12-4	TRBJ1-2	few	NA
TGTGCCAGCGCTGGGAATAGCAATCAGCCCCAGCATTTT	CASAGNSNQPQHF	TRBV28	TRBJ1-5	many	NA
TGTGCCAGCAGTTTACCCGTCTACAATGAGCAGTTCTTC	CASSLPVYNEQFF	TRBV28	TRBJ2-1	many	NA
TGTGCCAGCAGCTTAGATGCGGGGGGGCCAGATACGCAGTATTTT	CASSLDAGGPDTQYF	TRBV7-6	TRBJ2-3	few	TRBD2
TGTGCCAGCACCCCTGTAATAGGCACAGTCGAATTTAACTATGGCTACACCTTC	CASTPVIGTVEFNYGYTF	TRBV11-1	TRBJ1-2	NA	NA
TGTGCCAGCAGCCCGCCGGAAAGCGGGGGGGCTTCAAATGAGCAGTTCTTC	CASSPPESGGASNEQFF	TRBV7-8	TRBJ2-1	many	TRBD2
TGTGCCAGCCAGTTAACAAACTATGGCTACACCTTC	CASQLTNYGYTF	TRBV28	TRBJ1-2	many	NA